The clone carrying this T cell receptor beta chain was counted only a few times. No antigen is known for it. The data belong to a study of T cell repertoires in cytomegalovirus infection. Points from the study as a whole: The ex vivo response was dominated by HLA-C-restricted CMV-specific TCR beta clonotypes.

MiXCR, run by TCRdb on the reads, gives a single entry per CDR3 protein. The table shows some 800,000 distinct CDR3 sequences, with approximately 29% occurring only once. The source is a human donor in good health (CMV status not recorded). Some clones in this sample may be carry-over from other donors' samples. The sample consisted of cultured CD8+ T cells from PBMCs, taken from culture after CMV antigen stimulation.

CDR3 nucleotide sequence: TGTGCCAGCAGTGGGGGACATTTAAGGGGCAATCAGCCCCAGCATTTT. Amino acids: CASSGGHLRGNQPQHF. The rearrangement uses TRBV6-4 and TRBJ1-5; a possible D gene is TRBD1 (6 bases). The CDR3 totals 16 residues. Trimming pared 4 bases from V and 2 bases from J, leaving 15 bases between. From germline, CDR1 is MRHNA and CDR2 SNTAGT.